This TCR beta chain was obtained from a study of breast tumors, draining lymph nodes, adjacent tissues. The V gene's germline CDR1 is KGHDR and CDR2 SFDVKD. V was clipped by 1 base and J by 1 base; unmatched bases: 7. This CDR3 has 19 residues. Whole-study results and caveats: That most tumor T cells come from lymph nodes remained unproven.

Axillary draining lymph nodes of breast cancer patients supplied the node samples. TCRdb reprocessed the multiplex PCR reads via MiXCR and lists one record per CDR3 protein. The sample has 200,000 to 250,000 distinct CDR3 sequences; about 32% are singletons. This clonotype was counted ten times or more. No antigen is known for it. The sample taken for sequencing was axillary lymph node tissue. The V gene is TRBV24-1, the J gene TRBJ2-1, with 12 bases aligning to TRBD1. This sequence was found in a female donor with breast cancer. Some clones in this sample may be carry-over from other donors' samples. The DNA for the CDR3 is TGTGCCACCAGTGATTTAAGGGGGACAGGGGGCCGTTCCTACAATGAGCAGTTCTTC. It encodes CATSDLRGTGGRSYNEQFF.